This passage covers 26 T cell receptor beta chains from one sample sequenced in a study of immune characterization of retroperitoneal liposarcoma. TCRdb itself ran the PCR reads through MiXCR, one entry per CDR3 protein. Altogether roughly 2,400 distinct CDR3 sequences are present, around 48% being singletons, with the ten largest covering about 55%. The sequencing sample was made of tumor tissue. The receptors were gathered from a female donor with retroperitoneal liposarcoma.

The chain combines TRBV12-3 or TRBV12-4 with TRBJ2-5; 14 bases are a match to TRBD2. Trimming removed 3 bases from V and 11 bases from J; junction bases left unmatched: 23. This CDR3 region has 20 residues. For the CDR3, the DNA is TGTGCCAGCAGTTTCCTCTCGGGACTAGCGGGAGTAGGATCCTACAATGAGCAGTACTTC. It encodes CASSFLSGLAGVGSYNEQYF.

This clonotype was recorded a few times. The chain links TRBV27 to TRBJ2-1, with TRBD2 identical over 9 bases. The J call could be wrong; TRBJ2-7 is a better fit for the DNA end. Germline CDR1 is MNHEY and CDR2 is SMNVEV (reference sequence). This CDR3 has 13 residues. CDR3 loop: CASSQGLASEQYF. The CDR3 coding sequence is TGTGCCAGCAGTCAGGGACTAGCTAGCGAGCAGTACTTC.

J is TRBJ2-1 and V is TRBV6-1, with 16 bases fitting TRBD2. V dropped 5 bases and J dropped 1; count of bases not matched to a gene: 8. The length of the CDR3 is 19 residues. CDR1 MNHNS and CDR2 SASEGT come from the germline V gene. CDR3 coding DNA: TGTGCCAGCAGTCCCACGGGACTAGCGGGGGGGCCTTCCTACAATGAGCAGTTCTTC. It yields the protein CASSPTGLAGGPSYNEQFF.

The chain joins TRBV25-1 to TRBJ2-2; 8 positions match TRBD1. CDR1 is MGHDK, CDR2 SYGVNS, per germline. This CDR3 has 18 residues. V was pared by 6 bases and J by 4 bases, with 16 bases of the junction left unmatched. CDR3: CASRPQVGRGQGTGELFF. CDR3 DNA sequence: TGTGCCAGCAGGCCCCAAGTTGGCAGGGGGCAAGGCACCGGGGAGCTGTTTTTT.

The genes are TRBV6-6 and TRBJ1-1; D is perhaps TRBD1 (6 bases). Germline assignment: CDR1 MNHNY and CDR2 SVGAGI (reference sequence). V lost 5 bases and J lost 1, with 14 bases in between. The CDR3 covers 15 residues. DNA of the CDR3: TGTGCCAGCAGTGTACCGGGACACCAGAACACTGAAGCTTTCTTT. Its protein product is CASSVPGHQNTEAFF.

This clonotype is termed medium-sized (0.01 to 0.1%). The CDR3 coding sequence is TGTGCCAGCAGTCCCATTTATAATTCACCCCTCCACTTT. As protein: CASSPIYNSPLHF. The chain links TRBV27 to TRBJ1-6; D is undetermined. Trimming left V 5 bases short and J 4 bases short, with 6 bases between. Germline lookup yields CDR1 MNHEY and CDR2 SMNVEV (reference sequence). The CDR3 contains 13 residues.

This chain uses TRBV6-1 with TRBJ2-1; 10 bases align to TRBD2. J was trimmed by 5 bases and V by 10 bases; bases with no gene match: 11. Germline values: CDR1 MNHNS, CDR2 SASEGT. CDR3 size: 15 residues. CDR3 DNA: TGTGCCACCAGAGTGGCACTAGCGGGGCACAATGAGCAGTTCTTC. Translation gives CATRVALAGHNEQFF.

The chain links TRBV7-8 to TRBJ2-5; D gene unclear. Between the trimmed V and J ends, which lost 5 bases and 11 bases, there was a span of 27 bases. This CDR3 region has 16 residues. Germline CDR1 reads SGHVS; CDR2 reads FQNEAQ. This CDR3 is CASSPLNRPKLDEQYF. CDR3 nucleotides: TGTGCCAGCAGCCCACTCAACAGACCTAAGCTCGATGAGCAGTACTTC.

This sequence joins TRBV12-3 or TRBV12-4 and TRBJ2-1; tentative D call: TRBD2 (6 bases). Trimming left V 6 bases short and J 8 bases short, with 17 bases between. This CDR3 comprises 14 residues. CDR3 in amino acids: CASRGSGGGDEQFF. CDR3 bases: TGTGCCAGCAGGGGGTCCGGGGGAGGAGATGAGCAGTTCTTC.

This clonotype is judged medium-sized. This chain connects TRBV6-1 to TRBJ2-1, with D unclear. Trimming cost V 2 bases and J 1 base, with 9 bases left between them. Germline assignment: CDR1 MNHNS and CDR2 SASEGT. The CDR3 contains 15 residues. CDR3 loop: CASSESASSYNEQFF. The CDR3 DNA follows: TGTGCCAGCAGTGAATCGGCTTCTTCCTACAATGAGCAGTTCTTC.

This clonotype has more than one count but fewer than ten. The V and J genes are TRBV6-1 and TRBJ2-1; 9 bases agree with TRBD1. J lost 6 bases, V lost 8 bases, and 8 bases had no gene match. Germline CDR1 MNHNS, CDR2 SASEGT. The CDR3 covers 14 residues. Here the CDR3 DNA reads TGTGCCAGCCAACCGGGACAGGGTGGCAATGAGCAGTTCTTC. Amino acid sequence: CASQPGQGGNEQFF.

The chain couples TRBV6-8 to TRBJ2-1; weak D call: TRBD1 (6 bases). This CDR3 region has 16 residues. Deletions cut 2 bases from V and 2 bases from J, with 13 bases between. Germline V gene data show CDR1 as MNHGY and CDR2 as SAAAGT. The CDR3 spells CASSYVQGRAYNEQFF. DNA for the CDR3: TGTGCCAGCAGTTACGTGCAGGGGAGAGCCTACAATGAGCAGTTCTTC.

This rearrangement joins TRBV11-2 to TRBJ2-2; a possible D gene is TRBD1 (6 bases). Germline values: CDR1 SGHAT, CDR2 FQNNGV. The length of the CDR3 is 15 residues. Trimming took off 2 bases at V and 5 bases at J, with 12 bases between the two ends. The CDR3 DNA reads as TGTGCCAGCAGCTTATCCAGGGGAGTGACCGGGGAGCTGTTTTTT. It is translated as CASSLSRGVTGELFF.

The chain is built from TRBV7-6 and TRBJ2-5; D is uncertain. The germline gives CDR1 SGHVS, CDR2 FNYEAQ. The CDR3 length is 16 residues. Trimming took off 5 bases at V and 11 bases at J, with 27 bases between the two ends. CDR3 in DNA: TGTGCCAGCAGCCTGATTAGTGAGGCCTCCTACAATGAGCAGTACTTC. As protein: CASSLISEASYNEQYF. The full variable domain, its missing parts supplied by reference TRBV7-6 and TRBJ2-5, is GAGVSQSPRYKVTKRGQDVALRCDPISGHVSLYWYRQALGQGPEFLTYFNYEAQQDKSGLPNDRFSAERPEGSISTLTIQRTEQRDSAMYRCASSLISEASYNEQYFGPGTRLLVL.

By sample fraction, this clonotype is large. The rearrangement uses TRBV7-2 and TRBJ2-1; perhaps TRBD1 as D (6 bases). CDR3 size: 20 residues. CDR1 is SGHTA, CDR2 FQGNSA, per germline. V was clipped by 3 bases and J by 6 bases, with 30 bases between them. CDR3 in amino acids: CASSFMTGFSRWRPGNEQFF. The CDR3 region has the DNA TGTGCCAGCAGCTTTATGACAGGTTTTTCCCGGTGGAGGCCCGGCAATGAGCAGTTCTTC. The full variable domain, with the rest looked up from reference TRBV7-2 and TRBJ2-1, is GAGVSQSPSNKVTEKGKDVELRCDPISGHTALYWYRQSLGQGLEFLIYFQGNSAPDKSGLPSDRFSAERTGGSVSTLTIQRTQQEDSAVYLCASSFMTGFSRWRPGNEQFFGPGTRLTVL.

The chain is built from TRBV5-6 and TRBJ2-5, with D tentatively TRBD1 (6 bases). There are 16 residues in the CDR3. CDR1 is SGHDT, CDR2 YYEEEE, per germline. V dropped 4 bases and J dropped 1 base, with 17 bases sitting between them. The CDR3 nucleotides read TGTGCCAGCAGCCCGAACTTCGGACAGATCCAAGAGACCCAGTACTTC. This sequence encodes CASSPNFGQIQETQYF.

This clonotype turned up a few times. V is TRBV6-1 and J is TRBJ2-1, with no clear D. The J call is in doubt because the DNA end fits TRBJ2-7 better. The CDR3 loop spans 13 amino acids. Germline-derived CDR1 and CDR2 are MNHNS and SASEGT. The CDR3 bases are TGTGCCAGCAGTGACAACGGGTACAATGAGCAGTACTTC. Translation gives CASSDNGYNEQYF.

The V and J genes are TRBV27 and TRBJ2-1; either TRBD1 or TRBD2 may fit D (5 bases each). The J call is uncertain, as TRBJ2-7 better fits the DNA end. The CDR3 extends over 12 amino acids. From germline, CDR1 is MNHEY and CDR2 SMNVEV (reference sequence). The CDR3 sequence: CASSTGPYEQYF. CDR3 in DNA: TGTGCCAGCAGTACGGGACCTTACGAGCAGTACTTC.

V usage is TRBV6-5 and J usage is TRBJ2-1; 10 bases are a match to TRBD2. Germline assignment: CDR1 MNHEY and CDR2 SVGAGI. This CDR3 contains 16 residues. V shed 1 base, J shed 4 bases, and the junction held 4 bases outside the gene matches. CDR3 nucleotides: TGTGCCAGCAGTTACTTCGCTAGCGGGAGTTACAATGAGCAGTTCTTC. It specifies CASSYFASGSYNEQFF.

There are a few counts of this clonotype. V usage is TRBV6-1 and J usage is TRBJ1-1; possibly TRBD1 for D (6 bases). The germline V gene has CDR1 MNHNS and CDR2 SASEGT. The germline V and J ends were trimmed by 6 bases and 0 bases, with 14 bases remaining between them. The CDR3 spans 15 residues. This CDR3 is CASRQKGGMNTEAFF. The CDR3 DNA reads as TGTGCCAGCAGACAAAAGGGGGGGATGAACACTGAAGCTTTCTTT.

The chain has TRBV7-2 and TRBJ2-1; 7 bases line up with TRBD1. Germline loops: CDR1 SGHTA, CDR2 FQGNSA. V lost 5 bases to trimming and J lost 7 bases; unmatched junction nucleotides: 11. This CDR3 is 15 amino acids long. The CDR3 spells CASSPSGTRGNEQFF. The CDR3, as DNA: TGTGCCAGCAGCCCATCCGGGACCAGGGGGAATGAGCAGTTCTTC. Looking up the rest from reference TRBV7-2 and TRBJ2-1 gives the full variable domain: GAGVSQSPSNKVTEKGKDVELRCDPISGHTALYWYRQSLGQGLEFLIYFQGNSAPDKSGLPSDRFSAERTGGSVSTLTIQRTQQEDSAVYLCASSPSGTRGNEQFFGPGTRLTVL.

The chain has TRBV11-2 and TRBJ2-3; D remains unclear. Germline CDR1 reads SGHAT; CDR2 reads FQNNGV. The CDR3 runs to 12 residues. Trimming removed 2 bases at V and 3 bases at J, with 3 bases between. Written as DNA, the CDR3 is TGTGCCAGCAGCTTACCAACAGATACGCAGTATTTT. Protein sequence: CASSLPTDTQYF.

V and J are TRBV6-4 and TRBJ2-2; D call uncertain. The CDR3 covers 13 residues. Trimming took 2 bases from V and 1 from J, leaving 2 bases between them. CDR1 and CDR2 (germline): MRHNA, SNTAGT. The CDR3 here is CASSDVNTGELFF. As DNA, the CDR3 is TGTGCCAGCAGTGACGTGAACACCGGGGAGCTGTTTTTT.

This chain links TRBV6-1 with TRBJ2-1, with 10 positions matching TRBD2. Looked up from germline, CDR1 is MNHNS and CDR2 is SASEGT. V shed 5 bases and J 7 bases; nucleotides not matched to a gene: 5. The CDR3 sequence is 14 residues long. The CDR3 spells CASSIAGGSNEQFF. The CDR3 nucleotides are TGTGCCAGCAGTATAGCGGGAGGAAGTAATGAGCAGTTCTTC.

By frequency in the sample, this clonotype is medium-sized (0.01 to 0.1%). The chain recombines TRBV7-4 with TRBJ2-1, with D tentatively TRBD1 or TRBD2 (6 bases each). This CDR3 has 16 amino acids. Germline lookup yields CDR1 SGHVT and CDR2 SQSDAQ. Trimming removed 5 bases at V and 3 bases at J, with 17 bases between. The chain's CDR3 is CASSPNGGNYYNEQFF. For the CDR3, the DNA is TGTGCCAGCAGCCCGAACGGGGGCAATTACTACAATGAGCAGTTCTTC.

The V and J genes are TRBV6-1 and TRBJ2-2, with TRBD1 as a possible D gene (5 bases). The V and J ends lost 6 bases and 0 bases respectively, with 8 bases between them. CDR1 MNHNS and CDR2 SASEGT come from the germline V gene. This CDR3 spans 14 amino acids. The CDR3 bases are TGTGCCAGCAGCAAGACAGCGAACACCGGGGAGCTGTTTTTT. Translated, it gives CASSKTANTGELFF.